This T cell receptor (beta chain) was documented in a study of T-cell reconstitution after alpha-beta-depleted transplantation in children. Study conclusions and caveats: The authors attributed T-cell counts and diversity one year after transplant mostly to newly produced T cells.

This clonotype showed up many times. Antigen: not known. This CDR3 region has 13 residues. Trimming removed 5 bases from V and 9 bases from J, with 14 bases in between. Germline V gene lookup returns CDR1 SNHLY and CDR2 FYNNEI. Construction of the TCRbeta library involved unique molecular identifiers. TCRdb processed the PCR reads anew with MiXCR; each CDR3 protein has one entry. The sample carries about 170,000 distinct CDR3 sequences, 11% recorded once. The material was PBMCs, obtained before TCRalphabeta/CD19-depleted stem cell transplant. This receptor was identified in a boy aged 2 to 10 with acute myeloid leukemia, due to receive a stem cell transplant. The chain uses TRBV2 and TRBJ2-1; weak D call: TRBD1 (5 bases). CDR3 DNA: TGTGCCAGCAGTAATCAGGGAAGTGGTGAGCAGTTCTTC. Residues: CASSNQGSGEQFF.